Below are 20 T cell receptor beta chains sequenced from a single sample in a study of blood T cell repertoires in COVID-19. The data were produced by immunoSEQ multiplex PCR, yet TCRdb's version contains in-frame clones alone and is incomplete. The sample lists 13,000 to 15,000 clones, around 87% seen once, with 13% to 15% in the top ten. The sequenced sample was peripheral blood. These receptors were obtained from a man aged 45-65 years with active COVID-19.

The rearrangement uses TRBV21-1 and TRBJ2-7; the D call in the table, TRBD1, was not verified against the DNA. TRBV21-1 is labeled a pseudogene. This CDR3 contains 15 residues. The CDR3 spells CASSKATTGIYEQYF. The CDR3 DNA is TGTGCCAGCAGCAAAGCGACCACAGGGATCTACGAGCAGTACTTC.

The chain is built from TRBV7-6 and TRBJ1-1; TRBD1 aligns across 9 bases. The CDR3 runs 15 residues. CDR1 is SGHVS, CDR2 FNYEAQ, per germline. Trimming cost V 5 bases and J 2 bases; bases outside gene matches: 6. Here the CDR3 reads CASSLRTGANTEAFF. DNA of the CDR3: TGTGCCAGCAGCCTACGGACAGGGGCAAACACTGAAGCTTTCTTT.

The chain combines TRBV7-9 with TRBJ2-1, with D perhaps TRBD2 (6 bases). The germline gives CDR1 SEHNR, CDR2 FQNEAQ (reference sequence). The CDR3 extends over 16 amino acids. Trimming removed 4 bases from V and 4 bases from J, with 17 bases in between. The CDR3 DNA sequence: TGTGCCAGCAGCTACTACGGGAGACAGAAGTACAATGAGCAGTTCTTC. It translates to CASSYYGRQKYNEQFF.

This rearrangement joins TRBV2 to TRBJ2-3; tentative D call: TRBD1 (5 bases). V shed 5 bases and J shed 4 bases, with 7 bases lying between them. The CDR3 loop spans 12 amino acids. Looked up from germline, CDR1 is SNHLY and CDR2 is FYNNEI. CDR3 loop: CASSIGADTQYF. As DNA, the CDR3 is TGTGCCAGCAGTATAGGGGCAGATACGCAGTATTTT.

V usage is TRBV10-3 and J usage is TRBJ1-1; D ambiguous. CDR1 and CDR2 (germline): ENHRY, SYGVKD. The CDR3 runs 16 residues. V was shortened by 0 bases and J by 0 bases, with 11 bases between the two germline ends. CDR3 sequence (DNA): TGTGCCATCAGTGAGTCTTGGGCCAGGATGAACACTGAAGCTTTCTTT. Amino acid sequence: CAISESWARMNTEAFF.

V gene TRBV25-1 combines with J gene TRBJ2-5, with TRBD1 matching over 8 bases. V was pared by 5 bases and J by 5 bases, with 4 bases of the junction left unmatched. The CDR3 loop spans 13 amino acids. Germline lookup yields CDR1 MGHDK and CDR2 SYGVNS. CDR3 sequence reads: CASSRRTGETQYF. CDR3 in DNA: TGTGCCAGCAGTCGAAGGACAGGGGAGACCCAGTACTTC.

The chain has TRBV7-2 and TRBJ1-2; the D gene is possibly TRBD1 (5 bases). V dropped 5 bases and J dropped 2 bases, with 12 bases sitting between them. Germline CDR1 and CDR2: SGHTA and FQGNSA. The CDR3 is made up of 14 amino acids. The CDR3 sequence is CASSRGQGNYGYTF. The DNA of the CDR3 is TGTGCCAGCAGCCGCGGACAAGGGAACTATGGCTACACCTTC.

The table lists this clone with a few counts. J is TRBJ2-3 and V is TRBV15, with 12 bases matching TRBD2. Per the germline V gene, CDR1 is LNHNV and CDR2 is YYDKDF (reference sequence). The trim removed 2 bases at V and 10 bases at J, leaving 1 base unmatched. The CDR3 spans 13 residues. The CDR3 region is CATSRPSGRAQYF. The CDR3 coding sequence is TGTGCCACCAGCAGACCTAGCGGGAGGGCGCAGTATTTT.

The rearrangement links TRBV27 to TRBJ2-5, with 9 bases matching TRBD1. Trimming removed 1 base from V and 4 bases from J; junction bases left unmatched: 10. In germline, CDR1 is MNHEY, CDR2 SMNVEV (reference sequence). The CDR3 consists of 17 residues. The CDR3, as DNA: TGTGCCAGCAGTTTATTCGGTGGGGGACAGGGCCCAGAGACCCAGTACTTC. Residues: CASSLFGGGQGPETQYF.

This clone appeared once. The chain recombines TRBV28 with TRBJ1-1, with unresolved D. Germline V gene sequence: CDR1 MDHEN, CDR2 SYDVKM. V lost 8 bases and J lost 4, with 14 bases in between. This CDR3 comprises 13 residues. The CDR3, as DNA: TGTGCCAGCCACCGGGTTGTGGGCACTGAAGCTTTCTTT. This gives the protein CASHRVVGTEAFF.

This clone was seen a single time. The rearrangement uses TRBV2 and TRBJ2-2, with 14 bases identical to TRBD2. The CDR3 covers 17 residues. J gave up 6 bases and V 4 bases, and 7 bases lay outside the gene matches. CDR1 and CDR2 from the germline V gene are SNHLY and FYNNEI. Written as DNA, the CDR3 is TGTGCCAGCAGTGCCCTGACTAGCGGGAGGGAGTCCGGGGAGCTGTTTTTT. Translating gives CASSALTSGRESGELFF.

Here the CDR3 DNA reads TGTGCCAGCAGGCAGGACGGCGGGAATGAGCAGTTCTTC. It yields the protein CASRQDGGNEQFF. V is TRBV14 and J is TRBJ2-1; D may be TRBD2 (5 bases). V lost 6 bases and J lost 7, with 13 bases in between. The CDR3 consists of 13 residues. Germline loops: CDR1 SGHDN, CDR2 FVKESK.

The chain has TRBV6-2 or TRBV6-3 and TRBJ2-7; 8 nucleotides match TRBD2. The germline V gene has CDR1 MNHEY and CDR2 SVGEGT. The CDR3 length is 15 residues. Trimming at V came to 6 bases and at J to 4 bases, leaving 11 bases not matched to a gene. The DNA for the CDR3 is TGTGCCAGCAGCCCCCAGGGCGGGAGGAGGTACGAGCAGTACTTC. Amino acid sequence: CASSPQGGRRYEQYF.

The chain recombines TRBV19 with TRBJ2-4, with D perhaps TRBD2 (6 bases). V was trimmed by 9 bases and J by 7 bases, leaving 13 bases between them. The CDR3 totals 12 residues. The V gene's germline CDR1 is LNHDA and CDR2 SQIVND (reference sequence). The DNA for the CDR3 is TGTGCCAGCGGGAGTCTGTTGAACATTCAGTACTTC. The encoded protein is CASGSLLNIQYF.

V is TRBV7-8 and J is TRBJ1-2, with D maybe TRBD1 (6 bases). Per the germline V gene, CDR1 is SGHVS and CDR2 is FQNEAQ. Trimming pared 4 bases from V and 8 bases from J, leaving 20 bases between. The length of the CDR3 is 15 residues. DNA of the CDR3: TGTGCCAGCAGCTCCGACGGGGGCGGGAGGACCGGCTACACCTTC. Translation gives CASSSDGGGRTGYTF. The full variable domain, in which reference TRBV7-8 and TRBJ1-2 provide the parts outside the CDR3, is GAGVSQSPRYKVAKRGQDVALRCDPISGHVSLFWYQQALGQGPEFLTYFQNEAQLDKSGLPSDRFFAERPEGSVSTLKIQRTQQEDSAVYLCASSSDGGGRTGYTFGSGTRLTVV.

The chain joins TRBV11-3 to TRBJ2-1; the D gene is possibly TRBD1 (8 bases). The CDR3 is 12 residues long. CDR1 SGHNT and CDR2 YENEEA come from the germline V gene. V was cut by 6 bases and J by 10 bases, with 13 bases left in between. DNA for the CDR3: TGTGCCAGCAGGGGGGGGACAGGCGAGCAGTTCTTC. It yields the protein CASRGGTGEQFF. Looking up the rest from reference TRBV11-3 and TRBJ2-1 gives the full variable domain: EAGVVQSPRYKIIEKKQPVAFWCNPISGHNTLYWYLQNLGQGPELLIRYENEEAVDDSQLPKDRFSAERLKGVDSTLKIQPAELGDSAVYLCASRGGTGEQFFGPGTRLTVL.

This chain joins TRBV7-9 and TRBJ2-3; 10 bases match TRBD2. Trimming cost V 2 bases and J 3 bases; bases outside gene matches: 2. Per the germline V gene, CDR1 is SEHNR and CDR2 is FQNEAQ (reference sequence). The CDR3 runs to 15 residues. The CDR3 region has the DNA TGTGCCAGCAGCTTAAGTAGCGGGAGGACAGATACGCAGTATTTT. This codes for CASSLSSGRTDTQYF.

This clone was counted between two and nine times. The V call is TRBV2, the J call TRBJ1-2; possibly TRBD1 for D (5 bases). Germline loops: CDR1 SNHLY, CDR2 FYNNEI. The length of the CDR3 is 11 residues. Between the trimmed V and J ends, which lost 11 bases and 5 bases, there was a span of 12 bases. The CDR3 sequence: CASGLRYGYTF. The CDR3 DNA reads as TGTGCCTCAGGGCTGAGGTATGGCTACACCTTC.

The chain couples TRBV5-6 to TRBJ2-3, with 13 positions matching TRBD2. Germline CDR1 reads SGHDT; CDR2 reads YYEEEE. The V and J ends lost 7 bases and 3 bases, in that order; junction bases with no gene match: 8. CDR3 size: 16 residues. The CDR3 coding sequence is TGTGCCAGCGGGTCGACTAGCGGGAGGTTGACAGATACGCAGTATTTT. Translated, it gives CASGSTSGRLTDTQYF.

The V gene is TRBV10-3, the J gene TRBJ2-7; 12 nucleotides align to TRBD2. The trim removed 5 bases at V and 4 bases at J, leaving 6 bases unmatched. CDR3 size: 15 residues. The V gene's germline CDR1 is ENHRY and CDR2 SYGVKD. CDR3 nucleotide sequence: TGTGCCATCAGTAGGACTAGCGGGACCTTATACGAGCAGTACTTC. Encoded protein: CAISRTSGTLYEQYF.